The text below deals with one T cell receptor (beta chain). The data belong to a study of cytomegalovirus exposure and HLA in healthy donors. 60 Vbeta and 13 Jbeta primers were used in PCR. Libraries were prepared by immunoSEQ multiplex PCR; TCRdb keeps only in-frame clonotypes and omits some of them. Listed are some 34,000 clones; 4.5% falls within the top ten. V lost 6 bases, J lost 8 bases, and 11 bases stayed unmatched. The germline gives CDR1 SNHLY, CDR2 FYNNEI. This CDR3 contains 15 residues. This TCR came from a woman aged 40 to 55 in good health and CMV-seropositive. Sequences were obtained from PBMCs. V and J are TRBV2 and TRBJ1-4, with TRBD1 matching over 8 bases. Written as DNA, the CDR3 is TGTGCCAGCAGATTGTCCGGGACAGGAGGGGAAAAACTGTTTTTT. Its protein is CASRLSGTGGEKLFF.